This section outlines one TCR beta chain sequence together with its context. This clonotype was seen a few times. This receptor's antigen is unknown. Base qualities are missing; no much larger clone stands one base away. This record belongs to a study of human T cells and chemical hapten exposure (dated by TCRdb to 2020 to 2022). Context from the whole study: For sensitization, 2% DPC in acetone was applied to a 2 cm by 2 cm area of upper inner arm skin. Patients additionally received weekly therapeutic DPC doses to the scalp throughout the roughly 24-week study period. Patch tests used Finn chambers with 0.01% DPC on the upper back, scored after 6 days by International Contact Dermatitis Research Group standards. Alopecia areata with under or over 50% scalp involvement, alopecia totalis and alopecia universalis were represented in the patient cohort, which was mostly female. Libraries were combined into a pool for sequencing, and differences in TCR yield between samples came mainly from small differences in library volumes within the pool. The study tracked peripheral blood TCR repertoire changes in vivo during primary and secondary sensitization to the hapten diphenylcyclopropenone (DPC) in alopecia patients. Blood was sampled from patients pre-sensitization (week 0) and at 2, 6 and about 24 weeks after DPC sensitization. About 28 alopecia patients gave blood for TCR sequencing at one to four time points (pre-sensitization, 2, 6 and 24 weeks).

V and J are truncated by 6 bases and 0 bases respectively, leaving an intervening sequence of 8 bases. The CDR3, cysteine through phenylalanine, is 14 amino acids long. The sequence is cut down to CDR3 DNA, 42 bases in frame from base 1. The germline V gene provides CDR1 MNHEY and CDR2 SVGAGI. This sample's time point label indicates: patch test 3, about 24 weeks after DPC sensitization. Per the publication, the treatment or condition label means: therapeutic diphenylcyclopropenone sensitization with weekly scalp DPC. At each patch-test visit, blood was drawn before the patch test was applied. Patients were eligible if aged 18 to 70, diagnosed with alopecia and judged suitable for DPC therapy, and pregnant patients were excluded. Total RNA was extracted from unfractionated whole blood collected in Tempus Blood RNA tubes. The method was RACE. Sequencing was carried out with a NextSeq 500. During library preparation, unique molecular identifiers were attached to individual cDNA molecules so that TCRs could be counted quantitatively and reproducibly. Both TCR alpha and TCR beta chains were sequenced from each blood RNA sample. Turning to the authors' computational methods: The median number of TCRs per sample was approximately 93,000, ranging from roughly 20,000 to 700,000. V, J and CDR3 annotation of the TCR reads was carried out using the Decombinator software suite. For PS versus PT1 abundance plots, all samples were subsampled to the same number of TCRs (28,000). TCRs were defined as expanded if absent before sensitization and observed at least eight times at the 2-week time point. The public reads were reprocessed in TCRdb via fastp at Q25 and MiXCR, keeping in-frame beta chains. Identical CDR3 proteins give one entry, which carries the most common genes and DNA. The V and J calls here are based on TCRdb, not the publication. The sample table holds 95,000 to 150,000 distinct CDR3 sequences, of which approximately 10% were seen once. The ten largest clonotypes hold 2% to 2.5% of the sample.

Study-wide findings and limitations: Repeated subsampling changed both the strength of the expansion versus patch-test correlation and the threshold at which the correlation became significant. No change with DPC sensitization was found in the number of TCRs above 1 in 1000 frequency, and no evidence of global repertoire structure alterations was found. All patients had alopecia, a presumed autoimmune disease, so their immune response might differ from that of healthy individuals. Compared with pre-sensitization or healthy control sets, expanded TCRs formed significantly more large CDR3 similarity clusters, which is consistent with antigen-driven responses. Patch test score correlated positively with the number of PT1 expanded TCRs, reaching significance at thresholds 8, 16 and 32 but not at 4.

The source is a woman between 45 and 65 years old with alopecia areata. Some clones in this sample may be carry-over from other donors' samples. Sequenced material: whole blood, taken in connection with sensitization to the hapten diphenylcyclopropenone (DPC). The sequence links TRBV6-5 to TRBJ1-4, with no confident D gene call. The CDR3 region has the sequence CASRHGATNEKLFF. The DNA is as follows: TGTGCCAGCAGACACGGTGCAACTAATGAAAAACTGTTTTTT.